Below are 10 T cell receptor beta chains sequenced from a single sample in a study of blood T cell repertoires in COVID-19. Sequencing used immunoSEQ multiplex PCR; TCRdb keeps in-frame clones, though not all of them. Of roughly 200,000 clones detected, roughly 88% appear once; the ten largest clones hold less than 4.5%. Specimen: PBMCs or T cells enriched from blood (not recorded which). All receptors come from a woman between 40 and 50 years old with acute COVID-19.

The V and J genes are TRBV7-2 and TRBJ2-7; unclear D gene. The CDR3 is made up of 13 amino acids. V lost 0 bases and J lost 4, with 7 bases in between. Germline V gene sequence: CDR1 SGHTA, CDR2 FQGNSA. This CDR3 reads CASSLAHSYEQYV. Written as DNA, the CDR3 is TGTGCCAGCAGCTTAGCGCACAGTTACGAGCAGTACGTC.

This clone came up a few times. The V and J genes are TRBV7-8 and TRBJ1-2; D remains ambiguous. CDR1 and CDR2 (germline): SGHVS, FQNEAQ. The CDR3 length is 14 residues. The V gene lost 2 bases and the J gene lost 2 bases, with 9 bases spanning the gap. The chain's CDR3 is CASSLYAGNYGYTF. The CDR3 nucleotides are TGTGCCAGCAGCTTATATGCAGGAAACTATGGCTACACCTTC.

The J gene is TRBJ2-2, the V gene TRBV7-9; 8 bases align to TRBD2. Per germline, CDR1 SEHNR and CDR2 FQNEAQ (reference sequence). The CDR3 runs to 16 residues. After removal of 5 bases from V and 4 bases from J, the junction contained 9 bases not matched to a gene. As DNA, the CDR3 is TGTGCCAGCAGCCCACCCCGGGGGGGAAGCACCGGGGAGCTGTTTTTT. Residues: CASSPPRGGSTGELFF.

V is TRBV5-4 and J is TRBJ2-6; a weak D match, TRBD2 (6 bases). Between the trimmed V and J ends, which lost 4 bases and 0 bases, there was a span of 14 bases. Germline values: CDR1 SGHNT, CDR2 YYREEE (reference sequence). The CDR3 has 17 amino acids. The CDR3 loop reads CASSADGRPSGANVLTF. For the CDR3, the DNA is TGTGCCAGCAGCGCCGACGGGAGACCCTCTGGGGCCAACGTCCTGACTTTC. The full variable domain, with the rest looked up from reference TRBV5-4 and TRBJ2-6, is ETGVTQSPTHLIKTRGQQVTLRCSSQSGHNTVSWYQQALGQGPQFIFQYYREEENGRGNFPPRFSGLQFPNYSSELNVNALELDDSALYLCASSADGRPSGANVLTFGAGSRLTVL.

The chain couples TRBV11-2 to TRBJ2-7; 8 nucleotides match TRBD2. CDR3 length: 15 residues. Losses at the gene ends were 1 base for V and 4 bases for J; bases not matched to a gene: 6. The germline V gene encodes CDR1 SGHAT and CDR2 FQNNGV. CDR3 residues: CASSLGGGGLYEQYF. Written as DNA, the CDR3 is TGTGCCAGCAGCTTAGGCGGCGGGGGGCTGTACGAGCAGTACTTC.

This clone was found a few times. The chain carries TRBV6-2 or TRBV6-3 and TRBJ2-7; weak D call: TRBD2 (5 bases). Germline CDR1 MNHEY, CDR2 SVGEGT. The CDR3 runs 12 residues. The V end lost 5 bases, the J end lost 2 bases, and 7 bases lay between the germline ends. Here the CDR3 DNA reads TGTGCCAGCAGTCCGGGGACCTACGAGCAGTACTTC. As protein: CASSPGTYEQYF.

The chain uses TRBV4-1 and TRBJ1-4; perhaps TRBD1 as D (5 bases). The CDR3 is 15 residues long. The V gene lost 1 base and the J gene lost 6 bases, with 12 bases spanning the gap. The germline V gene has CDR1 MGHRA and CDR2 YSYEKL. The CDR3 region has the DNA TGCGCCAGCAGCCAAGGTCTACAGGATTATGAAAAACTGTTTTTT. The encoded protein is CASSQGLQDYEKLFF.

The J gene is TRBJ1-1, the V gene TRBV7-9; D gene ambiguous. The CDR3 loop spans 11 amino acids. Germline CDR1 and CDR2: SEHNR and FQNEAQ (reference sequence). Deletions cut 8 bases from V and 0 bases from J, with 4 bases between. In DNA, the CDR3 is TGTGCCAGCGCTATGAACACTGAAGCTTTCTTT. Translating it yields CASAMNTEAFF.

This clone appeared a few times. This chain joins TRBV4-1 and TRBJ1-4; D is ambiguous. The CDR3 totals 16 residues. The germline V gene encodes CDR1 MGHRA and CDR2 YSYEKL. Trimming removed 1 base at V and 8 bases at J, with 17 bases between. The CDR3, as DNA: TGCGCCAGCAGCCAAGGTTCGGGAACCGCCGGGGAAAAACTGTTTTTT. Its protein is CASSQGSGTAGEKLFF.

The CDR3 bases are TGTGCCAGCAGTGAAGGACGCGGGTACAGTCGTGAAAAACTGTTTTTT. This encodes CASSEGRGYSREKLFF. This chain uses TRBV2 with TRBJ1-4; D uncertain. Germline assignment: CDR1 SNHLY and CDR2 FYNNEI. The CDR3 is 16 amino acids. The V and J ends lost 1 base and 7 bases respectively, with 16 bases between them.